Given below is one T cell receptor (beta chain) in context. Its antigen is not known. The assay was immunoSEQ multiplex PCR, and TCRdb's table has in-frame clones only and misses some. The top ten hold around 2.9% of the sample, which has about 150,000 clones, 90% seen once. The source of the sample is a study of T cell responses to AZD1222 COVID-19 vaccine. Broader study findings: A reported finding is that nearly half of spike-specific TCRs target unmutated variant regions. Females outnumbered males among donors, who were mostly white British; clonal diversity was possibly underestimated.

The sequence came from an adult in good health. The input for sequencing was peripheral blood, taken on day 0 of AZD1222 vaccination.

The CDR3 loop reads CASSFRQGRGEQYF. Written as DNA, the CDR3 is TGTGCCAGCAGCTTCCGACAGGGTCGGGGCGAGCAGTACTTC. The chain uses TRBV6-5 and TRBJ2-7; TRBD1 agrees at 7 bases. The CDR3 spans 14 residues. The germline CDR1 and CDR2 sequences are MNHEY and SVGAGI. V lost 6 bases to trimming and J lost 6 bases; unmatched junction nucleotides: 11.